This T cell receptor beta chain was identified during a study of beta chain features in type 1 diabetes (dated by TCRdb to about 2018). General notes on the study: No differences in mean age, gender distribution, total cell number or subset yield were found between patients and healthy donors. A total of around 100 million sorted cells were examined across all samples, and RNA yield correlated strongly with the number of cells per subset. The study compared TCRB repertoires of sorted circulating CD4+ T cell subsets between recently diagnosed type 1 diabetes patients and matched healthy donors. Regulatory and stem cell-like memory subsets were obtained from only 8 patients and roughly eight healthy donors, while naive and central memory subsets were obtained from all 30 or so donors. Broad study findings and their caveats: In all four CD4+ subsets, TCRB CDR3 length was moderately but significantly shorter in type 1 diabetes patients. Because cDNA was sequenced instead of genomic DNA, activated cells with high expression could be over-represented, although the groups did not differ in activation or CD3 levels. Naive, central memory and regulatory TCRB repertoires appeared to be more similar among patients than among healthy donors. PCR might favor shorter templates, but patient and control samples were amplified and corrected together, so any skew would affect both groups equally. Only small numbers of individuals were included in the HLA sub-analyses, which left unresolved whether HLA type had any influence on TCRB rearrangement. At VDJ recombination sites, type 1 diabetes patients had fewer insertions and more deleted nucleotides, which implies abnormalities in thymic rearrangement.

From each donor, a single peripheral blood sample of 100 to 150 mL on average was drawn into heparinised tubes. A BD FACSAria II and a panel including CD45RO, CCR7, CD25, CD127, CD95 and CD27 were used to sort naive, central memory, regulatory and stem cell-like memory CD4+ T cells. Every sorted population had a purity above 98%. Right away, PBMCs were isolated by Lymphoprep density gradient centrifugation and were stained directly, with no culture step. To minimize batch effects, samples were stained and sorted in pairs, one healthy donor with one patient per experiment. CDR3 length: 14 amino acids, cysteine to phenylalanine. Solely the CDR3 DNA is kept, with 42 bases framed from the first base. V is cut by 1 base and J by 4 bases, and the space between the germline ends is 10 bases. Reading the germline V gene gives CDR1 SNHLY and CDR2 FYNNEI. This clone was found a few times. The specificity of this receptor is unknown. Base qualities are not at hand, and no much larger clone is one base apart.

All of the isolated RNA was reverse transcribed with the High Capacity cDNA Reverse Transcription Kit, so expressed TCRB transcripts were sequenced. Deep immunoSEQ sequencing was applied to naive, central memory and regulatory T cell samples, giving an average of around 3.8 million total reads per sample. After sorted cells were lysed in RLT buffer, RNA was extracted with DNase-treated RNeasy Micro or Mini kits, with the choice depending on cell number. To prevent cross-contamination, each cell subset was processed individually, whereas patient and healthy donor samples were processed jointly. TCRB sequences were amplified from cDNA with the immunoSEQ multiplex PCR, producing 87-bp fragments spanning the CDR3 region. Sequencing of the amplicons was done on the Illumina HiSeq platform. In the original analysis: Synthetic template baselines were used to correct PCR bias computationally, reads within Hamming distance 2 were collapsed together, and singletons that could not be merged were discarded. Reads were aligned against IMGT to assign V, D and J genes, CDR3 length and insertions or deletions at six rearrangement sites. Within each subset, clonotype counts were normalized to sorted cell number, after which true diversity and Gini coefficients were computed with the tcR R package. Repertoire sharing was quantified using the overlap coefficient calculated on TCRB nucleotide sequences. Out-of-frame TCRB sequences from naive cells were analyzed to stand in for the pre-selection repertoire. As stored in TCRdb, this immuneACCESS dataset retains in-frame rearrangements with V and J assigned. A fraction of the clones does not appear; measured against another copy, unresolved V genes explain less than half of the discrepancy, and the remainder lacks a known reason. Clone size and the V and J calls come from that table; the DNA yielded D and trimming. Here the sample has 900,000 or so clones; roughly 15% occur a single time. The leading ten clones occupy around 0.02% of the sample.

The chain employs TRBV2 and TRBJ1-2; the D segment cannot be called with confidence. What was sequenced was naive CD4+ T cells from blood. Per the publication, the cell subset or site label means: true naive CD4+ T cells. This TCR was sampled from a woman aged 18-30 years in good health. For the CDR3, the sequence is CASSEDRIGYGYTF. The nucleotide sequence reads as follows: TGTGCCAGCAGTGAAGATAGAATAGGCTATGGCTACACCTTC. With the rest looked up from the reference TRBV2 and TRBJ1-2 genes rather than sequenced, the full variable domain is EPEVTQTPSHQVTQMGQEVILRCVPISNHLYFYWYRQILGQKVEFLVSFYNNEISEKSEIFDDQFSVERPDGSNFTLKIRSTKLEDSAMYFCASSEDRIGYGYTFGSGTRLTVV.